Listed here is a single T cell receptor (beta chain). The data stem from a study of T cell changes during pregnancy in multiple sclerosis. Germline CDR1 is SGHVS and CDR2 is FQNEAQ. Trimming shortened V by 4 bases and J by 6 bases, and 13 bases separated the two germline ends. The CDR3 is 15 residues long. The assay was immunoSEQ multiplex PCR, and TCRdb's table has in-frame clones only and misses some. The sample lists approximately 30,000 clones, roughly 90% occurring once. This TCR derives from a female donor with multiple sclerosis, enrolled in a pregnancy study. The source was CD8+ T cells from peripheral blood mononuclear cells, collected after pregnancy. The rearrangement uses TRBV7-8 and TRBJ1-6, with a tentative D call TRBD1 (5 bases). The CDR3 spells CASSSRTGGNSPLHF. The CDR3 DNA follows: TGTGCCAGCAGCTCGCGTACAGGTGGTAATTCACCCCTCCACTTT.